Below are 23 T cell receptor beta chains sequenced from a single sample in a study of blood T cell repertoires in COVID-19. Libraries were prepared by immunoSEQ multiplex PCR; TCRdb keeps only in-frame clonotypes and omits some of them. The repertoire holds some 300,000 clones, with under 90% as singletons. The sequenced material came from PBMCs or T cells enriched from blood (not recorded which). These receptors originate from a woman between 45 and 65 years old who had been exposed to COVID-19.

The chain uses TRBV7-9 and TRBJ1-5, with 10 positions matching TRBD1. The CDR3 is 17 residues long. The germline V gene encodes CDR1 SEHNR and CDR2 FQNEAQ (reference sequence). V lost 5 bases and J lost 2; bases outside the gene matches: 9. The CDR3 reads CASSPGTGEKGNQPQHF. Written as DNA, the CDR3 is TGTGCCAGCAGCCCCGGGACAGGGGAGAAAGGCAATCAGCCCCAGCATTTT.

The chain is built from TRBV5-1 and TRBJ2-3; 11 nucleotides align to TRBD2. CDR3 length equals 17 residues. V gave up 0 bases and J gave up 2 bases; unmatched junction bases: 5. Germline V gene lookup returns CDR1 SGHRS and CDR2 YFSETQ. The CDR3 nucleotides read TGCGCCAGCAGCTTGGGACTAGCGGGGCCCCTCACAGATACGCAGTATTTT. This encodes CASSLGLAGPLTDTQYF.

The V and J genes are TRBV5-1 and TRBJ1-3, with a possible D match to TRBD1 (6 bases). Trimming shortened V by 3 bases and J by 0 bases, and 13 bases separated the two germline ends. CDR3 length: 16 amino acids. Germline V gene sequence: CDR1 SGHRS, CDR2 YFSETQ. CDR3 bases: TGCGCCAGCAGCTCCGGACAGACCAACTCTGGAAACACCATATATTTT. As protein: CASSSGQTNSGNTIYF.

In its sample, this clone was seen a few times. The chain links TRBV19 to TRBJ1-2; no firm D call. The V end lost 10 bases, the J end lost 3 bases, and 12 bases lay between the germline ends. The CDR3 contains 12 residues. CDR1 is LNHDA, CDR2 SQIVND, per germline (reference sequence). CDR3 loop: CATNRQDYGYTF. CDR3 nucleotide sequence: TGTGCCACTAATAGGCAGGACTATGGCTACACCTTC.

This chain links TRBV19 with TRBJ1-5, with D perhaps matching TRBD1 (5 bases). This CDR3 contains 14 residues. V was clipped by 5 bases and J by 5 bases, with 13 bases between them. Germline V CDR1 and CDR2: LNHDA, SQIVND (reference sequence). CDR3 coding DNA: TGTGCCAGTAGTGCCGACAGCGTTTATCAGCCCCAGCATTTT. Protein product: CASSADSVYQPQHF. The full variable domain, completed using reference TRBV19 and TRBJ1-5, is DGGITQSPKYLFRKEGQNVTLSCEQNLNHDAMYWYRQDPGQGLRLIYYSQIVNDFQKGDIAEGYSVSREKKESFPLTVTSAQKNPTAFYLCASSADSVYQPQHFGDGTRLSIL.

The gene calls are TRBV29-1 and TRBJ1-2, with D unclear. Trimming took 6 bases from V and 0 from J, leaving 5 bases between them. The CDR3 length is 11 residues. Germline CDR1 reads SQVTM; CDR2 reads ANQGSEA. The CDR3 region is CSVASNYGYTF. The CDR3 bases are TGCAGCGTGGCTTCTAACTATGGCTACACCTTC.

The CDR3 DNA reads TGTGCCAGCAGCCCCGGCCCGGGCTCTGGAAACACCATATATTTT. Its translation is CASSPGPGSGNTIYF. This chain connects TRBV28 to TRBJ1-3; no definite D call. V was trimmed by 6 bases and J by 0 bases, leaving 12 bases between them. The germline V gene encodes CDR1 MDHEN and CDR2 SYDVKM. The CDR3 runs to 15 residues.

The V call is TRBV2, the J call TRBJ2-7; D perhaps matches TRBD1 (5 bases). This CDR3 comprises 15 residues. Germline V gene sequence: CDR1 SNHLY, CDR2 FYNNEI. Deletions cut 0 bases from V and 2 bases from J, with 11 bases between. CDR3 nucleotides: TGTGCCAGCAGTGAAGCGCTTCAGGGCCCCTACGAGCAGTACTTC. The encoded protein is CASSEALQGPYEQYF.

This chain joins TRBV7-9 and TRBJ2-3; 9 bases map to TRBD2. The V gene end was trimmed by 1 base and the J gene end by 2 bases; junction bases not matched to a gene: 7. Germline CDR1 reads SEHNR; CDR2 reads FQNEAQ (reference sequence). CDR3 size: 17 residues. CDR3 in DNA: TGTGCCAGCAGCTTAGATTATAGCGGGGGACCCACAGATACGCAGTATTTT. It codes for CASSLDYSGGPTDTQYF. Full variable domain (missing parts from reference TRBV7-9 and TRBJ2-3): DTGVSQNPRHKITKRGQNVTFRCDPISEHNRLYWYRQTLGQGPEFLTYFQNEAQLEKSRLLSDRFSAERPKGSFSTLEIQRTEQGDSAMYLCASSLDYSGGPTDTQYFGPGTRLTVL.

The chain combines TRBV2 with TRBJ1-4, with TRBD1 matching 11 bases. Germline V lookup: CDR1 SNHLY, CDR2 FYNNEI. The CDR3 covers 15 residues. J was trimmed by 0 bases and V by 8 bases; bases with no gene match: 2. This CDR3 reads CASGGQGATNEKLFF. The CDR3 DNA sequence: TGTGCCAGCGGGGGACAGGGGGCAACTAATGAAAAACTGTTTTTT.

This chain connects TRBV30 to TRBJ1-3, with 8 nucleotides matching TRBD1. The length of the CDR3 is 14 residues. Germline lookup yields CDR1 GTSNPN and CDR2 SVGIG (reference sequence). V was pared by 8 bases and J by 0 bases, with 6 bases of the junction left unmatched. This CDR3 reads CAGGQGYSGNTIYF. In DNA, the CDR3 is TGTGCCGGAGGACAGGGCTACTCTGGAAACACCATATATTTT.

V gene TRBV28 combines with J gene TRBJ2-7, with a possible D match to TRBD1 (6 bases). Deletions cut 4 bases from V and 2 bases from J, with 21 bases between. The CDR3 sequence is 17 residues long. Germline assignment: CDR1 MDHEN and CDR2 SYDVKM. CDR3 residues: CASSSLNSPTGPYEQYF. CDR3 nucleotides: TGTGCCAGCAGTTCCTTAAACTCACCGACAGGCCCCTACGAGCAGTACTTC.

The chain is built from TRBV6-1 and TRBJ1-5; tentatively, D is TRBD1 (5 bases). Germline loops: CDR1 MNHNS, CDR2 SASEGT. The CDR3 totals 14 residues. The V and J ends lost 2 bases and 5 bases respectively, with 10 bases between them. The CDR3 loop is CASSEQGAYQPQHF. The CDR3 coding sequence is TGTGCCAGCAGTGAACAGGGTGCGTATCAGCCCCAGCATTTT.

The chain employs TRBV30 and TRBJ2-3; maybe TRBD1 (5 bases). Germline V gene sequence: CDR1 GTSNPN, CDR2 SVGIG (reference sequence). V was clipped by 2 bases and J by 2 bases, with 14 bases between them. CDR3 length: 15 residues. The CDR3 spells CAWSRQKTPTDTQYF. CDR3 coding DNA: TGTGCCTGGAGTAGACAGAAAACTCCCACAGATACGCAGTATTTT.

This chain uses TRBV3-1 (or the pseudogene TRBV3-2) with TRBJ2-5; 12 nucleotides align to TRBD2. Trimming removed 5 bases from V and 7 bases from J; junction bases left unmatched: 14. This CDR3 is built from 17 residues. In germline, CDR1 is LGHDT, CDR2 YNNKEL (reference sequence). The CDR3 sequence: CASSSFNTSGGLGTQYF. In DNA, the CDR3 is TGTGCCAGCAGCTCATTTAATACTAGCGGGGGGCTTGGGACCCAGTACTTC.

The gene calls are TRBV28 and TRBJ2-1, with 12 positions matching TRBD2. CDR3 size: 20 residues. Germline V lookup: CDR1 MDHEN, CDR2 SYDVKM. V lost 5 bases and J lost 0; bases outside the gene matches: 14. The CDR3 spells CASSPITSGGPQSSYNEQFF. The CDR3 nucleotides are TGTGCCAGCAGTCCCATAACTAGCGGGGGGCCCCAGAGCTCCTACAATGAGCAGTTCTTC.

V gene TRBV5-4 combines with J gene TRBJ2-1, with 10 bases lining up with TRBD2. V gave up 1 base and J gave up 10 bases; unmatched junction bases: 8. This CDR3 contains 15 residues. CDR1 is SGHNT, CDR2 YYREEE, per germline (reference sequence). CDR3 residues: CASSLISGGASEQFF. The CDR3 coding sequence is TGTGCCAGCAGCTTGATCAGCGGGGGGGCCTCGGAGCAGTTCTTC.

The V gene is TRBV5-5, the J gene TRBJ1-2; no firm D call. Trimming took 4 bases from V and 4 from J, leaving 8 bases between them. The CDR3 runs 12 residues. Germline lookup yields CDR1 SGHKS and CDR2 YYEKEE (reference sequence). DNA of the CDR3: TGTGCCAGCAGCCAGGATGGCTATGGCTACACCTTC. Its translation is CASSQDGYGYTF.

Remarks on this clone: One end of the junction does not line up with germline, which may come from a read error. The rearrangement links TRBV4-1 to TRBJ2-1, with 7 positions matching TRBD1. Per germline, CDR1 MGHRA and CDR2 YSYEKL. This CDR3 has 16 amino acids. The CDR3 nucleotides are TGCGCCAGCGGCCATTCAAGGGACAGCTACTACAATGAGCAGTTCTTC. The encoded protein is CASGHSRDSYYNEQFF.

This chain uses TRBV14 with TRBJ2-7; possible D gene TRBD2, 6 bases. The CDR3 loop spans 13 amino acids. Between the trimmed V and J ends, which lost 0 bases and 9 bases, there was a span of 12 bases. Germline CDR1 SGHDN, CDR2 FVKESK. In DNA, the CDR3 is TGTGCCAGCAGCCAAGATCGGAGGGAGCGGCAGTACTTC. Its protein product is CASSQDRRERQYF.

The chain has TRBV29-1 and TRBJ2-1, with D possibly TRBD1 on 5 matching bases. The length of the CDR3 is 15 residues. V gave up 3 bases and J gave up 0 bases, with 12 bases separating them. The germline gives CDR1 SQVTM, CDR2 ANQGSEA. CDR3 protein: CSVDSRASSYNEQFF. The CDR3 DNA reads as TGCAGCGTTGATTCCAGGGCAAGCTCCTACAATGAGCAGTTCTTC.

J is TRBJ1-3 and V is TRBV6-5; no clear D gene. CDR1 and CDR2 from the germline V gene are MNHEY and SVGAGI. V lost 6 bases, J lost 0 bases, and 12 bases lay in between. The length of the CDR3 is 15 residues. The CDR3 sequence is CASRTTVSSGNTIYF. The CDR3 bases are TGTGCCAGCAGAACCACAGTTTCCTCTGGAAACACCATATATTTT.

This chain connects TRBV28 to TRBJ2-1, with TRBD1 identical over 8 bases. This CDR3 is built from 18 residues. V lost 6 bases to trimming and J lost 4 bases; unmatched junction nucleotides: 17. Germline lookup yields CDR1 MDHEN and CDR2 SYDVKM. The CDR3 loop reads CASSATRQGFGLYNEQFF. The CDR3, as DNA: TGTGCCAGCAGCGCAACTAGACAGGGGTTTGGTTTGTACAATGAGCAGTTCTTC.